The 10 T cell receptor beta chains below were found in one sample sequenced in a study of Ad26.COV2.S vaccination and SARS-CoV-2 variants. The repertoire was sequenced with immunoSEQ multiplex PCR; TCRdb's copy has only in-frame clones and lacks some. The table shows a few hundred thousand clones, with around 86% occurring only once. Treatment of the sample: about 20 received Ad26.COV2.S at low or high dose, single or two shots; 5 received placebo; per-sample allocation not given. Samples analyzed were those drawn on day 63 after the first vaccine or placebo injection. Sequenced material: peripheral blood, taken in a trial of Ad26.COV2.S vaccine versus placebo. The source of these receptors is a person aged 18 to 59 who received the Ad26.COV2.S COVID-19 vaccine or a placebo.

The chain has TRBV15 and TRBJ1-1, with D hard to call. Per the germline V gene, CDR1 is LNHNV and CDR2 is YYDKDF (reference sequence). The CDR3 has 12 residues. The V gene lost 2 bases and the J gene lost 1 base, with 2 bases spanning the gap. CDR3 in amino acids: CATSRTNTEAFF. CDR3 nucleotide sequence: TGTGCCACCAGCAGAACGAACACTGAAGCTTTCTTT.

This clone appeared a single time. In DNA, the CDR3 is TGTGCCAGCAGCTTTGGGAGACTAGCGGAGAGCACAGATACGCAGTATTTT. Translating it yields CASSFGRLAESTDTQYF. The V call is TRBV7-2, the J call TRBJ2-3; 9 bases line up with TRBD2. From germline, CDR1 is SGHTA and CDR2 FQGNSA. J was trimmed by 0 bases and V by 3 bases; bases with no gene match: 7. CDR3 length: 17 residues.

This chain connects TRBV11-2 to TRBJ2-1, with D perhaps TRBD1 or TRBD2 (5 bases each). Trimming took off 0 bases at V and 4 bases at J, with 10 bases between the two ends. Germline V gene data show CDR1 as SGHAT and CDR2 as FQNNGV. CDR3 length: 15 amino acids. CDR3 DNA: TGTGCCAGCAGCTTAGAGGTGGGGGTATACAATGAGCAGTTCTTC. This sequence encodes CASSLEVGVYNEQFF.

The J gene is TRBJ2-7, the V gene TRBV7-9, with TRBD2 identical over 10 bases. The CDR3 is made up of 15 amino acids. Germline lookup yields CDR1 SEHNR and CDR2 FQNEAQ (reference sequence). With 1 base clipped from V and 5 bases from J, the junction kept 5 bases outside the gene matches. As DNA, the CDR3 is TGTGCCAGCAGCTTAGTCCTAGCGGGGGAAGACGAGCAGTACTTC. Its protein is CASSLVLAGEDEQYF.

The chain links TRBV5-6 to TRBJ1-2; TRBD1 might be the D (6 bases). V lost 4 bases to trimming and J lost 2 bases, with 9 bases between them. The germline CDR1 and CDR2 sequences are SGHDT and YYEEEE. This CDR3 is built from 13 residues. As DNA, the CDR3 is TGTGCCAGCAGCCCAGGACAGAACTATGGCTACACCTTC. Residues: CASSPGQNYGYTF.

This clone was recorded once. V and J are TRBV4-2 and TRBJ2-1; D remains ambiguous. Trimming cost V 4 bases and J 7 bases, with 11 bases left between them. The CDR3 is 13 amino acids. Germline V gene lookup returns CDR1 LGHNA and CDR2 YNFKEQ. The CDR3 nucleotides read TGTGCCAGCAGCCGGGCGGTTGGGAATGAGCAGTTCTTC. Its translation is CASSRAVGNEQFF.

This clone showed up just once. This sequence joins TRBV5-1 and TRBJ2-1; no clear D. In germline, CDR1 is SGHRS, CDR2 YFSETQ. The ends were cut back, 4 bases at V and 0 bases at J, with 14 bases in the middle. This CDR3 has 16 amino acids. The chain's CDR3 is CASSPVAESSYNEQFF. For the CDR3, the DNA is TGCGCCAGCAGCCCCGTAGCCGAGAGCTCCTACAATGAGCAGTTCTTC.

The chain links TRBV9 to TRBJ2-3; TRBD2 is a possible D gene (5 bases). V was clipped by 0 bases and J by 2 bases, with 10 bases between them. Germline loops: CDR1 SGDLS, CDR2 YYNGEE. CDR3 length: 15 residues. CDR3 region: CASSVEVGITDTQYF. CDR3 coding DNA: TGTGCCAGCAGCGTAGAAGTCGGGATCACAGATACGCAGTATTTT.

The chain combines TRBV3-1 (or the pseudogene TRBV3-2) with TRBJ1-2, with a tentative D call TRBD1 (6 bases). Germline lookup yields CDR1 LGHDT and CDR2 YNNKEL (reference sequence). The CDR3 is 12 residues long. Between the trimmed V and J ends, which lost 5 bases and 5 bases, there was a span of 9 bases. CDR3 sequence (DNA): TGTGCCAGCAGCGGGACACTTTATGGCTACACCTTC. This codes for CASSGTLYGYTF.

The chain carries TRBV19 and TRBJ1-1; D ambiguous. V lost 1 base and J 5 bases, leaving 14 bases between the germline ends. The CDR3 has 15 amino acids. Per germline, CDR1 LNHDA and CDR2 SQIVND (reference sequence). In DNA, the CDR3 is TGTGCCAGTAGTATAGGGGAAAGGTCGGGAACTGAAGCTTTCTTT. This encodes CASSIGERSGTEAFF.